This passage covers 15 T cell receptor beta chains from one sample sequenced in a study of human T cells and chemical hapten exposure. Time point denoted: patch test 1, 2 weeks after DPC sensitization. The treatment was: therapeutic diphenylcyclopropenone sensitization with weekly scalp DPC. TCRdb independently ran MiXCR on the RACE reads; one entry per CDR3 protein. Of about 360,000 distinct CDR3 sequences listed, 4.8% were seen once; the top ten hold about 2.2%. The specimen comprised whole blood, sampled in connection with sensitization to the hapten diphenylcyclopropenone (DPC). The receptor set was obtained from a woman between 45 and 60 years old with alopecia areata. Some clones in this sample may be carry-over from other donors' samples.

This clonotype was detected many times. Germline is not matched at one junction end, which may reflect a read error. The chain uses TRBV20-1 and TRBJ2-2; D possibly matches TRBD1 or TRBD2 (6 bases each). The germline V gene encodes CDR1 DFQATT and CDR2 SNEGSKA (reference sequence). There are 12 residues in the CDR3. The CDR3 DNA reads TGCAGTGCCAGAGGGGGGCCCGGGGAGCTGTTTTTT. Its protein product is CSARGGPGELFF.

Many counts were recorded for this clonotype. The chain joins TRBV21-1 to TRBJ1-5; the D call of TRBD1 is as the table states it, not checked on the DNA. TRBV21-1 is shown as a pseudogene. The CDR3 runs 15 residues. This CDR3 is CASGPGQGLNQPQHF. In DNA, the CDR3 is TGTGCCAGCGGGCCGGGACAGGGGCTCAATCAGCCCCAGCATTTT.

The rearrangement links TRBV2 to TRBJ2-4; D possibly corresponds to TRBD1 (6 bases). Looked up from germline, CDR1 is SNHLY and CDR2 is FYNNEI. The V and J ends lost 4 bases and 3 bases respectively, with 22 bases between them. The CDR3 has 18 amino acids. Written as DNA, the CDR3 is TGTGCCAGCAGTGTCGAAATGGGGGCCCCAGACCTCAAAAACATTCAGTACTTC. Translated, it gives CASSVEMGAPDLKNIQYF.

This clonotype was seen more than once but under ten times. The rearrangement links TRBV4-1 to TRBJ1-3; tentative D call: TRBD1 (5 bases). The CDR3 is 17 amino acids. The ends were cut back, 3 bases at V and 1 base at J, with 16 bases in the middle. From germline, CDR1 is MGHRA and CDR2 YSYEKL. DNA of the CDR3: TGCGCCAGCAGCCAGAGAGGGGAACGTTATTCTGGAAACACCATATATTTT. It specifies CASSQRGERYSGNTIYF.

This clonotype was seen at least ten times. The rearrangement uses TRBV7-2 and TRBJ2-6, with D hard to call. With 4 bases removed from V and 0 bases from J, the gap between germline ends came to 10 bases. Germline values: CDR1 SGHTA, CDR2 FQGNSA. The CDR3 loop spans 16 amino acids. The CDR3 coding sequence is TGTGCCAGCAGCTCCAGTTTCACCTCTGGGGCCAACGTCCTGACTTTC. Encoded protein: CASSSSFTSGANVLTF.

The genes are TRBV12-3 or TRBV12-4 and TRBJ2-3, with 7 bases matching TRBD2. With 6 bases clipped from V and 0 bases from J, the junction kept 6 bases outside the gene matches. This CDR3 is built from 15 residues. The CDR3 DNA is TGTGCCAGCAGCCGCGGGCGGGGGAGCACAGATACGCAGTATTTT. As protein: CASSRGRGSTDTQYF.

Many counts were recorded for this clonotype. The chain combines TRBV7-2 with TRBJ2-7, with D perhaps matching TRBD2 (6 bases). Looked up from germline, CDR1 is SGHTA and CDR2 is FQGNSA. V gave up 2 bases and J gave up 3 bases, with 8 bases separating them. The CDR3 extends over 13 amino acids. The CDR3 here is CASSLTGDYEQYF. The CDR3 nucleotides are TGTGCCAGCAGCTTAACGGGGGACTACGAGCAGTACTTC. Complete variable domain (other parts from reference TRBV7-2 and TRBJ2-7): GAGVSQSPSNKVTEKGKDVELRCDPISGHTALYWYRQSLGQGLEFLIYFQGNSAPDKSGLPSDRFSAERTGGSVSTLTIQRTQQEDSAVYLCASSLTGDYEQYFGPGTRLTVT.

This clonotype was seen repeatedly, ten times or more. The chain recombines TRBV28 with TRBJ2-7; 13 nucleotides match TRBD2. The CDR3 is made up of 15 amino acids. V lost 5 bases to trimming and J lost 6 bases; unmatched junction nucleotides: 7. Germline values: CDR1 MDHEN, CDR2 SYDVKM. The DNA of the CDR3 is TGTGCCAGCAGTCCCGGACTAGCGGGAGAGCCCGAGCAGTACTTC. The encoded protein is CASSPGLAGEPEQYF. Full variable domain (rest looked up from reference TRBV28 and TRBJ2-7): DVKVTQSSRYLVKRTGEKVFLECVQDMDHENMFWYRQDPGLGLRLIYFSYDVKMKEKGDIPEGYSVSREKKERFSLILESASTNQTSMYLCASSPGLAGEPEQYFGPGTRLTVT.

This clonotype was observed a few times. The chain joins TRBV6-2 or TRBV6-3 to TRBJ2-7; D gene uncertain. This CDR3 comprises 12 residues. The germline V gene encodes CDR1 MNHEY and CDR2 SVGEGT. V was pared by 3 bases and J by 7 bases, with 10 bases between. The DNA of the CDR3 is TGTGCCAGCAGTTATCTTACGAGGGAGCAGTACTTC. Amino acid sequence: CASSYLTREQYF.

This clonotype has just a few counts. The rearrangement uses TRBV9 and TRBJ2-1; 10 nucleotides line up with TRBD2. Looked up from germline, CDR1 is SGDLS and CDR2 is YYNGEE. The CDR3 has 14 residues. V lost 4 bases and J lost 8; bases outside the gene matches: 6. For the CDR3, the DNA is TGTGCCAGCAGCCCAGCGGGAGGGCTAGATGAGCAGTTCTTC. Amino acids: CASSPAGGLDEQFF.

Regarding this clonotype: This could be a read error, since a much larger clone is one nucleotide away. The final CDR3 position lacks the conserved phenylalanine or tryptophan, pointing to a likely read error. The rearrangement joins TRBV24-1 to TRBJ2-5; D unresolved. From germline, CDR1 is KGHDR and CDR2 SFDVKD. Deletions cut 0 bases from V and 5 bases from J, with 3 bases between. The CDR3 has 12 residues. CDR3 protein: CATSDLRETQYY. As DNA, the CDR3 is TGTGCCACCAGTGATTTGCGGGAGACCCAGTACTAC.

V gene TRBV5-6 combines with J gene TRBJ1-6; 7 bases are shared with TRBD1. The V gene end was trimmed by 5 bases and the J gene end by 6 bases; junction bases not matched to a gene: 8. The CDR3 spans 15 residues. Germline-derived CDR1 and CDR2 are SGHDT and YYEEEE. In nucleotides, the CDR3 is TGTGCCAGCAGACAGGGGCGAGGAGGTAATTCACCCCTCCACTTT. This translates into CASRQGRGGNSPLHF.

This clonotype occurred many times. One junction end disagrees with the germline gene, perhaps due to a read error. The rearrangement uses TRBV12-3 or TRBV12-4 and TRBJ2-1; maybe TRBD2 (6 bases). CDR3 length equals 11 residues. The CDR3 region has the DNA TGTGCCAGCAGTCTAGCGTTTGAGCAGTTCTTC. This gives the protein CASSLAFEQFF.

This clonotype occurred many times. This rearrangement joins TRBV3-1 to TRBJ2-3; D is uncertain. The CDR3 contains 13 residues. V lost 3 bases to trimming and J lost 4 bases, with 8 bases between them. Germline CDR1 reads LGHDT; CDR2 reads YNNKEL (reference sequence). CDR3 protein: CASSHLPADTQYF. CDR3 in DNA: TGTGCCAGCAGCCACCTTCCCGCAGATACGCAGTATTTT.

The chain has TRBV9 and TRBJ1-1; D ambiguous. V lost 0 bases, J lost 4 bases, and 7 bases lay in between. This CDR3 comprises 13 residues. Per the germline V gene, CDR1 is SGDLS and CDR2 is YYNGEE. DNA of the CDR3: TGTGCCAGCAGCGTAGGGGCTGGCACTGAAGCTTTCTTT. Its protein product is CASSVGAGTEAFF.